Below, 15 T cell receptor beta chains from the same sample are listed, as sequenced in a study of cytomegalovirus exposure and HLA in healthy donors. Both 60 Vbeta primers and 13 Jbeta primers went into the PCR. Generated by immunoSEQ multiplex PCR, the TCRdb table keeps only in-frame clones and is missing some. The sample has 200,000 to 250,000 clones; roughly 82% are singletons. The sequenced sample consisted of PBMCs. Every receptor here comes from a middle-aged woman in good health and CMV-seropositive.

The V gene is TRBV6-4, the J gene TRBJ2-7; no reliable D call. CDR3 size: 10 residues. CDR1 and CDR2 (germline): MRHNA, SNTAGT. Trimming pared 6 bases from V and 3 bases from J, leaving 3 bases between. In DNA, the CDR3 is TGTGCCAGCAGCCGCTACGAGCAGTACTTC. It specifies CASSRYEQYF.

This chain links TRBV5-5 with TRBJ2-1; D is ambiguous. Between the trimmed V and J ends, which lost 3 bases and 4 bases, there was a span of 8 bases. The CDR3 sequence is 13 residues long. Germline V gene sequence: CDR1 SGHKS, CDR2 YYEKEE (reference sequence). CDR3 amino acids: CASSSLAYNEQFF. The CDR3 DNA follows: TGTGCCAGCAGCTCCTTAGCTTACAATGAGCAGTTCTTC.

The J gene is TRBJ2-3, the V gene TRBV29-1; a weak D match, TRBD1 (6 bases). Germline V CDR1 and CDR2: SQVTM, ANQGSEA. Between the trimmed V and J ends, which lost 3 bases and 2 bases, there was a span of 15 bases. This CDR3 contains 15 residues. CDR3 bases: TGCAGCGTTGAGGACAGAGCCCAAACCACAGATACGCAGTATTTT. Amino acid sequence: CSVEDRAQTTDTQYF.

The J gene is TRBJ1-3, the V gene TRBV19; TRBD1 is a possible D gene (6 bases). The CDR3 runs to 17 residues. Trimming left V 2 bases short and J 2 bases short, with 16 bases between. CDR1 and CDR2 (germline): LNHDA, SQIVND (reference sequence). CDR3 amino acids: CASSITSRQEAGNTIYF. The CDR3 coding sequence is TGTGCCAGTAGTATAACTTCGAGACAGGAGGCTGGAAACACCATATATTTT.

The CDR3 DNA reads TGTGCCAGCAGCTGGACAGGGGGTAATGAGCAGTTCTTC. This codes for CASSWTGGNEQFF. The chain combines TRBV7-6 with TRBJ2-1, with TRBD1 identical over 10 bases. Trimming removed 4 bases from V and 7 bases from J; junction bases left unmatched: 1. The CDR3 covers 13 residues. Per the germline V gene, CDR1 is SGHVS and CDR2 is FNYEAQ. Using reference TRBV7-6 and TRBJ2-1 for the parts outside the CDR3, the full variable domain is GAGVSQSPRYKVTKRGQDVALRCDPISGHVSLYWYRQALGQGPEFLTYFNYEAQQDKSGLPNDRFSAERPEGSISTLTIQRTEQRDSAMYRCASSWTGGNEQFFGPGTRLTVL.

V and J are TRBV27 and TRBJ1-2, with D perhaps TRBD1 (5 bases). The CDR3 spans 13 residues. Trimming took 5 bases from V and 3 from J, leaving 10 bases between them. Germline V CDR1 and CDR2: MNHEY, SMNVEV (reference sequence). This chain's CDR3 is CASSAQGDYGYTF. CDR3 nucleotide sequence: TGTGCCAGCAGTGCCCAGGGCGACTATGGCTACACCTTC.

The J gene is TRBJ2-1, the V gene TRBV7-9, with D possibly TRBD2 on 5 matching bases. CDR1 SEHNR and CDR2 FQNEAQ come from the germline V gene (reference sequence). With 5 bases removed from V and 2 bases from J, the gap between germline ends came to 16 bases. This CDR3 contains 16 residues. The CDR3 reads CASSTRLLPPYNEQFF. As DNA, the CDR3 is TGTGCCAGCAGCACCCGACTACTACCCCCCTACAATGAGCAGTTCTTC. The full variable domain, in which reference TRBV7-9 and TRBJ2-1 provide the parts outside the CDR3, is DTGVSQNPRHKITKRGQNVTFRCDPISEHNRLYWYRQTLGQGPEFLTYFQNEAQLEKSRLLSDRFSAERPKGSFSTLEIQRTEQGDSAMYLCASSTRLLPPYNEQFFGPGTRLTVL.

The chain has TRBV5-5 and TRBJ1-1; 8 nucleotides align to TRBD1. Germline CDR1 and CDR2: SGHKS and YYEKEE (reference sequence). Trimming cost V 5 bases and J 6 bases; bases outside gene matches: 9. CDR3 size: 14 residues. This CDR3 is CASRPGQGGPEAFF. Written as DNA, the CDR3 is TGTGCCAGCAGACCTGGACAGGGAGGGCCTGAAGCTTTCTTT.

The rearrangement uses TRBV7-2 and TRBJ1-2; 8 bases are a match to TRBD1. The CDR3 sequence is 14 residues long. V shed 1 base, J shed 3 bases, and the junction held 1 base outside the gene matches. CDR1 and CDR2 (germline): SGHTA, FQGNSA. For the CDR3, the DNA is TGTGCCAGCAGCTTAGAGACAGGGGACTATGGCTACACCTTC. It codes for CASSLETGDYGYTF.

The J gene is TRBJ2-3, the V gene TRBV19; D might be TRBD1 (6 bases). The germline gives CDR1 LNHDA, CDR2 SQIVND (reference sequence). This CDR3 has 15 amino acids. The V end was cut by 4 bases, the J end by 2 bases, with 13 bases between. The CDR3 region is CASSKGVEITDTQYF. CDR3 bases: TGTGCCAGTAGTAAGGGGGTAGAGATCACAGATACGCAGTATTTT.

As for this clone: The identical CDR3 is also encoded by other nucleotide sequences in the sample. The chain joins TRBV6-5 to TRBJ1-1, with D tentatively TRBD1 (5 bases). The CDR3 contains 13 residues. Germline V gives CDR1 MNHEY, CDR2 SVGAGI. V shed 4 bases and J shed 2 bases, with 8 bases lying between them. The CDR3 DNA follows: TGTGCCAGCAGTTCAGGGCTTAACACTGAAGCTTTCTTT. This gives the protein CASSSGLNTEAFF.

The gene calls are TRBV27 and TRBJ1-2, with TRBD1 identical over 11 bases. After removal of 4 bases from V and 4 bases from J, the junction contained 2 bases not matched to a gene. Germline CDR1 is MNHEY and CDR2 is SMNVEV (reference sequence). This CDR3 has 14 residues. For the CDR3, the DNA is TGTGCCAGCAGTTGGACAGGGGGCGTCTATGGCTACACCTTC. Protein sequence: CASSWTGGVYGYTF.

The chain links TRBV7-2 to TRBJ2-2; D uncertain. Germline V gives CDR1 SGHTA, CDR2 FQGNSA. The V gene lost 6 bases and the J gene lost 7 bases, with 6 bases spanning the gap. This CDR3 comprises 11 residues. The CDR3, as DNA: TGTGCCAGCAGTCCCGGCGGGGAGCTGTTTTTT. The encoded protein is CASSPGGELFF.

This clone occurred once. The chain uses TRBV7-6 and TRBJ1-1, with D possibly TRBD1 on 6 matching bases. The germline V gene encodes CDR1 SGHVS and CDR2 FNYEAQ. The CDR3 contains 17 residues. V lost 4 bases, J lost 3 bases, and 21 bases lay in between. The CDR3 bases are TGTGCCAGCAGCTCGCAAACCGTTCCGGACAGTCACACTGAAGCTTTCTTT. Protein sequence: CASSSQTVPDSHTEAFF.

This clone was seen a few times. The gene calls are TRBV4-2 and TRBJ1-5; D gene uncertain. V lost 0 bases and J lost 5, with 14 bases in between. CDR3 length: 16 residues. Germline V gene lookup returns CDR1 LGHNA and CDR2 YNFKEQ. Here the CDR3 DNA reads TGTGCCAGCAGCCAAGATATGGGAGAAACCCATCAGCCCCAGCATTTT. Amino acid sequence: CASSQDMGETHQPQHF.